This TCR gamma chain appears in the sequencing data of a study of gamma-delta chains in newborns, infants, children. Study-wide background: Microbial exposure reportedly drives polyclonal innate γδ T cell expansion after birth.

This CDR3 comprises 19 residues. Germline V CDR1 and CDR2: GITISATS, ISYDGTV (reference sequence). TCRdb reanalyzed the reads using CATT. The repertoire consists of more than 2,000 gamma-chain clones, with roughly 29% occurring once and the leading ten covering more than 40%. As to this clone: A junction boundary mismatches the germline segment, possibly from a read error.

The material sequenced was blood. The TCR originated in a child who was a newborn, infant or young child, either healthy, febrile or measles-vaccinated (not recorded which). The chain combines TRGV9 with TRGJP. For the CDR3, the DNA is TGTGCCTTGCGGGAGCTACACCCCCGGCCGGAGTTGGGCAAAAAAATCAAGGTATTT. Its protein is CALRELHPRPELGKKIKVF.